The rows below give T cell receptor beta chains drawn from one sample of a study of T-cell reconstitution after alpha-beta-depleted transplantation in children. TCRdb independently ran MiXCR on the PCR reads; one entry per CDR3 protein. The sample lists over 150,000 distinct CDR3 sequences, over 5.5% occurring once. The specimen comprised PBMCs from the stem cell graft donor, sampled from the stem cell graft. The receptors shown here come from a human donor who donated a stem cell graft to a child with Wiskott-Aldrich syndrome. CDR3s include the opening cysteine and the closing phenylalanine or tryptophan. A D gene is named only where the DNA matches it firmly. Only some rows state a clone size, as once, few, many or a class for expanded clones.

V gene	clone size	D gene	J gene	CDR3 protein	CDR3 DNA
TRBV4-1	NA	NA	TRBJ2-1	CASSQEGLNNEQFF	TGCGCCAGCAGCCAAGAGGGGCTTAACAATGAGCAGTTCTTC
TRBV7-2	NA	TRBD1	TRBJ1-5	CASSLDTGGLQPQHF	TGTGCCAGCAGCCTTGATACAGGGGGCCTTCAGCCCCAGCATTTT
TRBV7-9	many	NA	TRBJ1-1	CASSLPAFF	TGTGCCAGCAGCCTGCCAGCTTTCTTT
TRBV29-1	many	NA	TRBJ1-2	CSVLGGSGEYGYTF	TGCAGCGTCCTTGGGGGCAGTGGGGAGTATGGCTACACCTTC
TRBV18	few	TRBD1	TRBJ1-5	CASSLQGAGVGNQPQHF	TGTGCCAGCTCACTACAGGGGGCGGGTGTGGGCAATCAGCCCCAGCATTTT
TRBV6-4	many	TRBD2	TRBJ2-3	CASSSTSGSTDTQYF	TGTGCCAGCAGTTCGACTAGCGGTAGCACAGATACGCAGTATTTT
TRBV20-1	many	NA	TRBJ1-5	CSARGTSYSNQPQHF	TGCAGTGCTAGAGGGACAAGTTATAGCAATCAGCCCCAGCATTTT
TRBV20-1	many	TRBD2	TRBJ2-1	CSADDWTSGRGNEQFF	TGCAGTGCTGATGATTGGACTAGCGGGAGAGGGAATGAGCAGTTCTTC
TRBV20-1	many	TRBD1	TRBJ1-2	CSAIEDRTGYNYGYTF	TGCAGTGCTATAGAGGACCGGACAGGGTATAACTATGGCTACACCTTC
TRBV5-1	many	TRBD1	TRBJ1-2	CASSSPNKDRGSTNYGYTF	TGCGCCAGCAGCTCGCCGAATAAGGACAGGGGGAGTACTAACTATGGCTACACCTTC
TRBV20-1	many	NA	TRBJ1-2	CSARGRTLNYGYTF	TGCAGTGCTAGAGGGCGTACGCTTAACTATGGCTACACCTTC
TRBV7-2	few	NA	TRBJ1-1	CASSYQIDGNTEAFF	TGTGCCAGCAGTTATCAAATCGACGGGAACACTGAAGCTTTCTTT
TRBV6-5	many	NA	TRBJ2-5	CASSFRVGETQYF	TGTGCCAGCAGTTTCCGGGTAGGGGAGACCCAGTACTTC
TRBV19	NA	NA	TRBJ2-7	CASRGTIYEQYF	TGTGCCAGCCGAGGGACCATCTACGAGCAGTACTTC
TRBV7-9	NA	NA	TRBJ1-1	CASSLSAGTEAFF	TGTGCCAGCAGCTTATCGGCCGGGACCGAAGCTTTCTTT
TRBV10-3	many	TRBD2	TRBJ2-3	CATSLGGGATDTQYF	TGTGCCACCTCCCTCGGCGGGGGGGCCACAGATACGCAGTATTTT
TRBV6-5	few	TRBD1	TRBJ1-2	CASSSAGGPYGYTF	TGTGCCAGCAGTTCCGCAGGGGGTCCATATGGCTACACCTTC
TRBV5-1	many	NA	TRBJ1-1	CASSFIDLNTEAFF	TGCGCCAGCAGCTTCATCGACCTGAACACTGAAGCTTTCTTT
TRBV12-3/TRBV12-4	many	NA	TRBJ2-7	CASSLAGQLSYEQYF	TGTGCCAGCAGTTTAGCCGGACAGCTATCCTACGAGCAGTACTTC
TRBV20-1	many	NA	TRBJ2-3	CSLEEGTDTQYF	TGCAGTTTGGAAGAAGGCACAGATACGCAGTATTTT
TRBV24-1	many	TRBD1	TRBJ2-3	CATSDDRASTDTQYF	TGTGCCACCAGTGATGACAGGGCTAGCACAGATACGCAGTATTTT
TRBV12-3/TRBV12-4	many	NA	TRBJ1-5	CASSYSGGNQPQHF	TGTGCCAGCAGTTACTCGGGGGGCAATCAGCCCCAGCATTTT